The 8 T cell receptor beta chains below were found in one sample sequenced in a study of blood T cell repertoires in COVID-19. Repertoires were generated with immunoSEQ multiplex PCR, while TCRdb's copy carries only in-frame clones and drops some. The profile shows under 350,000 clones, roughly 89% of them singletons. The specimen was peripheral blood. These receptor sequences come from a woman aged 25 to 45 with COVID-19, enrolled during active disease.

This clone was recorded only once. The chain links TRBV19 to TRBJ1-5, with D unclear. V was pared by 1 base and J by 1 base, with 11 bases between. CDR1 and CDR2 (germline): LNHDA, SQIVND (reference sequence). The CDR3 is 16 residues long. This CDR3 is CASSIAGLPSNQPQHF. The CDR3 nucleotides read TGTGCCAGTAGTATAGCGGGGTTGCCCAGCAATCAGCCCCAGCATTTT. The variable domain in full, with the rest retrieved from reference TRBV19 and TRBJ1-5, is DGGITQSPKYLFRKEGQNVTLSCEQNLNHDAMYWYRQDPGQGLRLIYYSQIVNDFQKGDIAEGYSVSREKKESFPLTVTSAQKNPTAFYLCASSIAGLPSNQPQHFGDGTRLSIL.

J is TRBJ1-2 and V is TRBV5-1, with 12 positions matching TRBD1. J gave up 4 bases and V 4 bases, and 11 bases lay outside the gene matches. From germline, CDR1 is SGHRS and CDR2 YFSETQ. CDR3 size: 17 residues. This CDR3 is CASSPVQGQGASYGYTF. CDR3 coding DNA: TGCGCCAGCAGCCCCGTACAGGGACAGGGGGCGAGCTATGGCTACACCTTC. Drawing the rest from reference TRBV5-1 and TRBJ1-2, the complete variable domain is KAGVTQTPRYLIKTRGQQVTLSCSPISGHRSVSWYQQTPGQGLQFLFEYFSETQRNKGNFPGRFSGRQFSNSRSEMNVSTLELGDSALYLCASSPVQGQGASYGYTFGSGTRLTVV.

This chain joins TRBV3-1 (or the pseudogene TRBV3-2) and TRBJ1-6; no clear D. V was shortened by 0 bases and J by 8 bases, with 11 bases between the two germline ends. CDR3 length: 15 residues. CDR1 and CDR2 (germline): LGHDT, YNNKEL (reference sequence). The CDR3 loop is CASSQDEGRDSPLHF. The CDR3 region has the DNA TGTGCCAGCAGCCAAGATGAGGGTAGGGATTCACCCCTCCACTTT.

This clone has a handful of counts. The V and J genes are TRBV4-3 and TRBJ1-1; D not resolved. The V end lost 0 bases, the J end lost 0 bases, and 8 bases lay between the germline ends. The CDR3 contains 15 residues. The germline CDR1 and CDR2 sequences are LGHNA and YSLEER. This CDR3 reads CASSQDGFMNTEAFF. In DNA form, the CDR3 reads TGCGCCAGCAGCCAAGACGGGTTCATGAACACTGAAGCTTTCTTT.

The chain carries TRBV10-3 and TRBJ2-1, with 8 bases aligning to TRBD2. This CDR3 spans 14 amino acids. V lost 8 bases, J lost 4 bases, and 7 bases stayed unmatched. The germline CDR1 and CDR2 sequences are ENHRY and SYGVKD. CDR3 DNA sequence: TGTGCCATCCAGACTAGCGATGGGTACAATGAGCAGTTCTTC. It yields the protein CAIQTSDGYNEQFF.

In this sample, this clone turned up a few times. This sample includes further DNA sequences coding for the same CDR3. The chain combines TRBV20-1 with TRBJ2-7; D is possibly TRBD1 (5 bases). In germline, CDR1 is DFQATT, CDR2 SNEGSKA (reference sequence). The CDR3 has 11 residues. Trimming stripped 5 bases from V and 3 bases from J, with 8 bases between. The CDR3 DNA sequence: TGCAGTGCTGGCGACAGCTACGAGCAGTACGTC. Translated, it gives CSAGDSYEQYV.

The chain has TRBV24-1 and TRBJ1-2; D is uncertain. With 1 base removed from V and 1 base from J, the gap between germline ends came to 9 bases. The CDR3 spans 15 residues. Per germline, CDR1 KGHDR and CDR2 SFDVKD. CDR3 DNA: TGTGCCACCAGTGATTTTGCCGGTGGTAACTATGGCTACACCTTC. Amino acid sequence: CATSDFAGGNYGYTF.

As concerns this clone: This sample includes further DNA sequences coding for the same CDR3. V is TRBV5-1 and J is TRBJ1-1, with 8 bases that match TRBD1. The CDR3 spans 14 residues. Germline lookup yields CDR1 SGHRS and CDR2 YFSETQ. V was clipped by 4 bases and J by 3 bases; unmatched bases: 5. CDR3 DNA sequence: TGCGCCAGCAGCAGCAGGGGGCTGGACACTGAAGCTTTCTTT. Protein: CASSSRGLDTEAFF.